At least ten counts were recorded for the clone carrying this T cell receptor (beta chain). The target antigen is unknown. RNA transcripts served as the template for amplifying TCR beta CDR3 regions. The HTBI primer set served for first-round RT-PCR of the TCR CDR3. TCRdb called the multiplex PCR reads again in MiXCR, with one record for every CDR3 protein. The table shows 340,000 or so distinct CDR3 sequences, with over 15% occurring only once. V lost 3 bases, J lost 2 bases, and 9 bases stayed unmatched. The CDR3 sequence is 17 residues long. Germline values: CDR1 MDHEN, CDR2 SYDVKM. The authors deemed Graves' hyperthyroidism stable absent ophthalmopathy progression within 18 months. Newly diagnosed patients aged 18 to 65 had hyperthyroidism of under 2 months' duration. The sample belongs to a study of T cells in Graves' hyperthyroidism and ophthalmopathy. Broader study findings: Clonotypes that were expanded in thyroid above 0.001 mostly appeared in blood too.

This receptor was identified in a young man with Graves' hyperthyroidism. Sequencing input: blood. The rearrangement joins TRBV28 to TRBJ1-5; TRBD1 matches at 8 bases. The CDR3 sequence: CASSFRRGRRGNQPQHF. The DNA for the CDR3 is TGTGCCAGCAGTTTCCGCAGGGGGCGTAGGGGCAATCAGCCCCAGCATTTT. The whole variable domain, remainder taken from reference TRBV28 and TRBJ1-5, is DVKVTQSSRYLVKRTGEKVFLECVQDMDHENMFWYRQDPGLGLRLIYFSYDVKMKEKGDIPEGYSVSREKKERFSLILESASTNQTSMYLCASSFRRGRRGNQPQHFGDGTRLSIL.